This TCR beta chain is drawn from a study of OX40 agonist ivuxolimab in advanced cancers. As for the study in general: Head and neck, renal cell, melanoma or hepatocellular carcinoma were the cancers that dose-escalation patients had.

Whole-study findings and limits: Compared with others, partial responders at 0.1-3.0 mg/kg displayed clonal expansion among the lowest.

On this clone: Its antigen is as yet unknown.

The repertoire was sequenced with immunoSEQ multiplex PCR; TCRdb's copy has only in-frame clones and lacks some. The top ten hold approximately 0.8% of the sample, which has approximately 100,000 clones, 70% to 90% seen once. Trimming cost V 0 bases and J 6 bases, with 8 bases left between them. This CDR3 contains 13 residues. CDR1 and CDR2 from the germline V gene are SGHVS and FQNEAQ. Patients with a history of autoimmune disease or on systemic immunosuppression were excluded. Sequencing used CD4+ or CD8+ T cells sorted from blood, obtained in a trial of the OX40 agonist ivuxolimab. This TCR derives from an adult with an advanced solid tumor such as melanoma, head and neck, liver or kidney cancer. The chain links TRBV7-8 to TRBJ1-2; tentative D call: TRBD1 (5 bases). The CDR3 sequence is CASSLAGGNGYTF. The CDR3, as DNA: TGTGCCAGCAGCTTAGCGGGGGGAAATGGCTACACCTTC. The full variable domain, rest sourced from reference TRBV7-8 and TRBJ1-2, is GAGVSQSPRYKVAKRGQDVALRCDPISGHVSLFWYQQALGQGPEFLTYFQNEAQLDKSGLPSDRFFAERPEGSVSTLKIQRTQQEDSAVYLCASSLAGGNGYTFGSGTRLTVV.